This T cell receptor (beta chain) was recorded in a study of OX40 agonist ivuxolimab in advanced cancers. About the study: Intravenous ivuxolimab at 0.01 to 10 mg/kg was given to patients every 2 weeks. Study results and limitations: CD4+ and CD8+ T cells in blood underwent clonal expansion by week 6 at 0.1 to 3.0 mg/kg.

CDR1 is SGHRS and CDR2 is YFSETQ in the germline V gene. The CDR3 length is 16 residues. Trimming took off 1 base at V and 0 bases at J, with 11 bases between the two ends. With autoimmune disease history or systemic immunosuppression, patients were excluded. As for this clone: As yet, its antigen is unknown.

Profiled with immunoSEQ multiplex PCR; TCRdb holds only in-frame clones, not every one. The sample carries approximately 130,000 clones, approximately 90% recorded once. The J gene is TRBJ2-1, the V gene TRBV5-1; a weak D match, TRBD1 (5 bases). This TCR derives from an adult with an advanced solid tumor such as melanoma, head and neck, liver or kidney cancer. Sequencing was performed on CD4+ or CD8+ T cells sorted from blood, taken in a trial of the OX40 agonist ivuxolimab. In DNA form, the CDR3 reads TGCGCCAGCAGCTTGCGGCAGGGAAACTCCTACAATGAGCAGTTCTTC. Amino acids: CASSLRQGNSYNEQFF.